A selection of T cell receptor beta chains follows, all from one sample in a study of cytomegalovirus exposure and HLA in healthy donors. Data came from immunoSEQ multiplex PCR; TCRdb stores just in-frame clones and leaves some out. The data contain about 120,000 clones, roughly 90% of them seen just once; the ten biggest clones take up 6% to 7%. Specimen: PBMCs. The receptors come from a woman younger than 30 in good health and CMV-seropositive. Each CDR3 is given with its conserved first and last residue. The order of the fields is V gene, clone size, J gene, D gene, CDR3 DNA, CDR3 protein. The D gene is left open where the match is weak. Some rows have no size entry. The others give once, few or many, or a class for an expanded clone.

V: TRBV13
size: .
J: TRBJ2-7
D: TRBD2
DNA: TGTGCCAGCAGCTTAGGGGTAGCGGGGGCCTCCTACGAGCAGTACTTC
CDR3: CASSLGVAGASYEQYF

V: TRBV19
size: once
J: TRBJ1-1
D: TRBD1
DNA: TGTGCCAGTAGTCTGTTACCAGGGGGCGAGGGGACTGAAGCTTTCTTT
CDR3: CASSLLPGGEGTEAFF

V: TRBV7-9
size: .
J: TRBJ1-6
D: .
DNA: TGTGCCAGCAGCTTAGATAGACAGGCGAATTCACCCCTCCACTTT
CDR3: CASSLDRQANSPLHF

V: TRBV18
size: .
J: TRBJ2-2
D: .
DNA: TGTGCCAGCTCCCTTCAGGGCACCGGGGAGCTGTTTTTT
CDR3: CASSLQGTGELFF

V: TRBV27
size: .
J: TRBJ2-7
D: TRBD1
DNA: TGTGCCAGCTCTAATAAGGGACAGTCCTACGAGCAGTACTTC
CDR3: CASSNKGQSYEQYF

V: TRBV4-1
size: .
J: TRBJ1-4
D: TRBD1
DNA: TGCGCCAGCAGACAGGGGGTTAGTGAAAAACTGTTTTTT
CDR3: CASRQGVSEKLFF

V: TRBV6-5
size: .
J: TRBJ2-7
D: .
DNA: TGTGCCAGCAGAACACACTCAGGCGACGAGCAGTACTTC
CDR3: CASRTHSGDEQYF

V: TRBV15
size: .
J: TRBJ2-1
D: .
DNA: TGTGCCACCAGCTTACTAGGGAATGAGCAGTTCTTC
CDR3: CATSLLGNEQFF

V: TRBV2
size: .
J: TRBJ1-1
D: TRBD1
DNA: TGTGCCAGCAGACCCGGGACAGGGATAGTGGCTGAAGCTTTCTTT
CDR3: CASRPGTGIVAEAFF

V: TRBV29-1
size: .
J: TRBJ2-1
D: .
DNA: TGCAGCCCGCAGGGGCCCGGCAATGAGCAGTTCTTC
CDR3: CSPQGPGNEQFF

V: TRBV4-1
size: few
J: TRBJ2-7
D: TRBD1
DNA: TGCGCCAGCAGCCAAGACGGGACAGTCACCTACGAGCAGTACTTC
CDR3: CASSQDGTVTYEQYF

V: TRBV27
size: .
J: TRBJ2-1
D: .
DNA: TGTGCCAGCAGTTTATGGGGACATATCCGATTCAGTGAGCAGTTCTTC
CDR3: CASSLWGHIRFSEQFF